The present T cell receptor beta chain was sequenced within a study of CD8+CD57+ T cells in acquired aplastic anemia. Study overall: DNA per sorted CD4+ or CD8+ sample ranged roughly 0.19 to 27.4 ug, averaging 3.2 ug. Study conclusions and caveats: Between patients and controls, around 31 CD8+ CDR3 sequences were found in common.

With respect to this clonotype: Antigen specificity is unknown.

From germline, CDR1 is LNHNV and CDR2 YYDKDF (reference sequence). Trimming shortened V by 5 bases and J by 0 bases, and 7 bases separated the two germline ends. The CDR3 is 13 residues long. Profiling that covered TCR beta VDJ and CDR3 relied on genomic DNA as its template. TCRdb analysed the reads with MiXCR anew, one entry per CDR3 protein. This sample has under 350,000 distinct CDR3 sequences; approximately 60% occur once, and the top ten carry 1.3%. Before being chosen for sequencing, patients had shown CD8+CD57+ cell expansion by flow cytometry. Patients uniformly had severe acquired aplastic anemia.

The sequencing input was sorted CD4+, CD8+, or CD8+CD57+ T cells (not recorded which) from PBMCs. This chain connects TRBV15 to TRBJ1-2, with D uncertain. The receptor was isolated from a human donor with aplastic anemia. The CDR3 here is CATSGRPNYGYTF. CDR3 nucleotides: TGTGCCACCAGCGGAAGACCTAACTATGGCTACACCTTC.